The 22 T cell receptor beta chains presented below share a single source sample, sequenced in a study of long-term antiretroviral therapy in people with HIV. Run at survey level, the immunoSEQ assay was version v3.0. Assay: immunoSEQ multiplex PCR; the TCRdb copy retains only in-frame clones and omits some. The table lists around 22,000 clones, around 80% of them singletons. The specimen comprised unsorted PBMCs, sampled 4.1 to 4.5 years after starting antiretroviral therapy. These receptors were collected from a man in his thirties or forties with HIV.

The CDR3 DNA sequence: TGTGCCAGCTTCGAGTGGGGGGACCGAGATACGCAGTATTTT. Encoded protein: CASFEWGDRDTQYF. The chain joins TRBV28 to TRBJ2-3, with TRBD2 as a possible D gene (6 bases). CDR3 length: 14 amino acids. Trimming stripped 8 bases from V and 5 bases from J, with 17 bases between. Germline CDR1 is MDHEN and CDR2 is SYDVKM.

The rearrangement joins TRBV11-2 to TRBJ2-7; 7 bases match TRBD2. The junction had 7 bases not matched to a gene; V was cut back by 5 bases and J by 3 bases. The CDR3 contains 14 residues. Germline CDR1 and CDR2: SGHAT and FQNNGV. The CDR3 nucleotides are TGTGCCAGCAGCCCCGGGGTAGCGGGCTACGAGCAGTACTTC. Residues: CASSPGVAGYEQYF.

V usage is TRBV27 and J usage is TRBJ2-7, with D unclear. CDR3 length: 14 amino acids. Germline V gives CDR1 MNHEY, CDR2 SMNVEV (reference sequence). The germline V and J ends were trimmed by 1 base and 0 bases, with 7 bases remaining between them. This chain's CDR3 is CASSLYQDSYEQYF. CDR3 coding DNA: TGTGCCAGCAGTTTATATCAGGACTCCTACGAGCAGTACTTC.

The J gene is TRBJ2-2, the V gene TRBV30; perhaps D is TRBD1 or TRBD2 (5 bases each). V gave up 2 bases and J gave up 0 bases, with 13 bases separating them. The length of the CDR3 is 16 residues. CDR1 GTSNPN and CDR2 SVGIG come from the germline V gene (reference sequence). This CDR3 reads CAWSYPGPSNTGELFF. In nucleotides, the CDR3 is TGTGCCTGGAGTTACCCGGGACCCTCGAACACCGGGGAGCTGTTTTTT.

This chain joins TRBV9 and TRBJ2-3; D is uncertain. Trimming cost V 3 bases and J 0 bases, with 11 bases left between them. The length of the CDR3 is 15 residues. Germline loops: CDR1 SGDLS, CDR2 YYNGEE. CDR3 in amino acids: CASSDGLGSTDTQYF. CDR3 bases: TGTGCCAGCAGCGACGGGCTAGGTAGCACAGATACGCAGTATTTT.

CDR3 nucleotide sequence: TGTGCCAGCAGCAAGGCGTCGGGGGCTAGCGGGGGGCAAAGGGAGCAGTACTTC. Its translation: CASSKASGASGGQREQYF. The J gene is TRBJ2-7, the V gene TRBV11-2; 11 nucleotides agree with TRBD2. V gave up 5 bases and J gave up 7 bases; unmatched junction bases: 19. The CDR3 sequence is 18 residues long. CDR1 is SGHAT, CDR2 FQNNGV, per germline.

The chain couples TRBV19 to TRBJ1-1; D is possibly TRBD1 (6 bases). The CDR3 runs 13 residues. V lost 6 bases to trimming and J lost 3 bases, with 11 bases between them. Germline V gene data show CDR1 as LNHDA and CDR2 as SQIVND (reference sequence). The CDR3 DNA sequence: TGTGCCAGTAGGAGAGGACAGCACACTGAAGCTTTCTTT. Translation: CASRRGQHTEAFF.

The rearrangement joins TRBV19 to TRBJ1-5; 8 bases align to TRBD1. There are 13 residues in the CDR3. The germline gives CDR1 LNHDA, CDR2 SQIVND (reference sequence). V lost 8 bases, J lost 6 bases, and 6 bases stayed unmatched. The DNA for the CDR3 is TGTGCCAGTGAGACAGGGGAGAGTCAGCCCCAGCATTTT. Its protein product is CASETGESQPQHF.

The chain uses TRBV9 and TRBJ2-2; 8 nucleotides line up with TRBD2. V lost 0 bases and J lost 1; bases outside the gene matches: 5. CDR3 size: 17 residues. Germline CDR1 is SGDLS and CDR2 is YYNGEE. The CDR3 DNA is TGTGCCAGCAGCGTAGAAGGAGCGGGGGTGAACACCGGGGAGCTGTTTTTT. The encoded protein is CASSVEGAGVNTGELFF.

This chain connects TRBV6-1 to TRBJ1-5, with D tentatively TRBD1 (6 bases). The V end was cut by 4 bases, the J end by 7 bases, with 17 bases between. Germline values: CDR1 MNHNS, CDR2 SASEGT. The CDR3 spans 15 residues. CDR3 region: CASSGAGASGQPQHF. In nucleotides, the CDR3 is TGTGCCAGCAGTGGCGCAGGGGCCTCGGGACAGCCCCAGCATTTT.

The chain carries TRBV9 and TRBJ2-1, with 9 bases matching TRBD1. This CDR3 has 14 residues. Germline CDR1 reads SGDLS; CDR2 reads YYNGEE. J was trimmed by 3 bases and V by 4 bases; bases with no gene match: 2. For the CDR3, the DNA is TGTGCCAGCAGCTGGACAGGGGTCTACAATGAGCAGTTCTTC. This gives the protein CASSWTGVYNEQFF.

This sequence joins TRBV7-2 and TRBJ2-1; D gene unclear. The CDR3 sequence is 13 residues long. Looked up from germline, CDR1 is SGHTA and CDR2 is FQGNSA. The germline V and J ends were trimmed by 1 base and 4 bases, with 5 bases remaining between them. The CDR3, as DNA: TGTGCCAGCAGCTTAGGGATTTACAATGAGCAGTTCTTC. Translation gives CASSLGIYNEQFF.

The V and J genes are TRBV4-2 and TRBJ2-2, with D possibly TRBD2 on 6 matching bases. The germline CDR1 and CDR2 sequences are LGHNA and YNFKEQ. The CDR3 runs to 17 residues. V lost 0 bases to trimming and J lost 4 bases, with 15 bases between them. The chain's CDR3 is CASSQEVLGGVTGELFF. CDR3 DNA: TGTGCCAGCAGCCAAGAAGTTCTGGGCGGGGTCACCGGGGAGCTGTTTTTT.

The V gene is TRBV5-5, the J gene TRBJ1-2; D is possibly TRBD1 (6 bases). CDR1 is SGHKS, CDR2 YYEKEE, per germline (reference sequence). V was trimmed by 0 bases and J by 1 base, leaving 19 bases between them. The CDR3 has 18 amino acids. CDR3: CASSLGWAGERYNYGYTF. CDR3 DNA sequence: TGTGCCAGCAGCTTGGGATGGGCAGGGGAAAGGTATAACTATGGCTACACCTTC.

The genes are TRBV6-5 and TRBJ2-1; the D gene is possibly TRBD2 (6 bases). Germline V gives CDR1 MNHEY, CDR2 SVGAGI. The CDR3 runs to 11 residues. Trimming took 7 bases from V and 10 from J, leaving 11 bases between them. The CDR3 DNA reads TGTGCCAGCAATGGGGGGACCGAGCAGTTCTTC. Translated, it gives CASNGGTEQFF.

The chain couples TRBV18 to TRBJ1-1; TRBD1 agrees at 9 bases. Trimming at V came to 0 bases and at J to 7 bases, leaving 3 bases not matched to a gene. Germline V gives CDR1 KGHSH, CDR2 LQKENI. The CDR3 is 14 residues long. In DNA form, the CDR3 reads TGTGCCAGCTCACCACCGGGGACAGGGCTTGAAGCTTTCTTT. Its translation: CASSPPGTGLEAFF.

This chain uses TRBV2 with TRBJ1-5; D unclear. V was clipped by 8 bases and J by 3 bases, with 11 bases between them. Looked up from germline, CDR1 is SNHLY and CDR2 is FYNNEI. The CDR3 is 13 residues long. The CDR3 DNA sequence: TGTGCCAGCTGCTCCAGCTACAATCAGCCCCAGCATTTT. It translates to CASCSSYNQPQHF. Full variable domain (missing parts from reference TRBV2 and TRBJ1-5): EPEVTQTPSHQVTQMGQEVILRCVPISNHLYFYWYRQILGQKVEFLVSFYNNEISEKSEIFDDQFSVERPDGSNFTLKIRSTKLEDSAMYFCASCSSYNQPQHFGDGTRLSIL.

The chain carries TRBV30 and TRBJ2-1; possibly TRBD2 for D (5 bases). CDR1 is GTSNPN and CDR2 is SVGIG in the germline V gene (reference sequence). This CDR3 spans 15 amino acids. Deletions cut 0 bases from V and 2 bases from J, with 11 bases between. As DNA, the CDR3 is TGTGCCTGGAGTGTACCCGAGCGGACCTACAATGAGCAGTTCTTC. Residues: CAWSVPERTYNEQFF.

The chain recombines TRBV7-3 with TRBJ1-1, with 9 bases aligning to TRBD1. J was trimmed by 5 bases and V by 5 bases; bases with no gene match: 6. CDR1 SGHTA and CDR2 FQGTGA come from the germline V gene. The CDR3 spans 14 residues. CDR3 loop: CASSLGTGRTEAFF. CDR3 DNA: TGTGCCAGCAGCCTCGGGACAGGGAGGACTGAAGCTTTCTTT.

This CDR3 reads CASSQEYRDLSYGYTF. The CDR3 DNA reads TGCGCCAGCAGCCAAGAGTACAGAGACCTTTCATATGGCTACACCTTC. The chain employs TRBV4-1 and TRBJ1-2; D gene unclear. Trimming removed 0 bases at V and 5 bases at J, with 16 bases between. Germline CDR1 and CDR2: MGHRA and YSYEKL. The CDR3 loop spans 16 amino acids.

The rearrangement joins TRBV15 to TRBJ2-1; D might be TRBD2 (5 bases). CDR3 size: 15 residues. Looked up from germline, CDR1 is LNHNV and CDR2 is YYDKDF (reference sequence). The ends were cut back, 3 bases at V and 6 bases at J, with 15 bases in the middle. CDR3 protein: CATSRAGGGINEQFF. Written as DNA, the CDR3 is TGTGCCACCAGCAGGGCCGGCGGAGGAATCAATGAGCAGTTCTTC.

This chain uses TRBV4-3 with TRBJ2-1; possible D gene TRBD2, 6 bases. Germline V lookup: CDR1 LGHNA, CDR2 YSLEER. CDR3 length equals 15 residues. Deletions cut 1 base from V and 10 bases from J, with 17 bases between. CDR3 region: CASSQGERASGEQFF. The CDR3 region has the DNA TGCGCCAGCAGCCAAGGGGAGCGGGCCTCCGGCGAGCAGTTCTTC.